This T cell receptor beta chain was recorded in a study of T-cell reconstitution after alpha-beta-depleted transplantation in children. This clonotype was observed a handful of times. V was shortened by 5 bases and J by 4 bases, with 15 bases between the two germline ends. Germline lookup yields CDR1 SEHNR and CDR2 FQNEAQ (reference sequence). The CDR3 runs 15 residues. The TCRbeta library was prepared with unique molecular identifiers. TCRdb ran MiXCR on the PCR reads and lists one entry per CDR3 protein. The sample has about 250,000 distinct CDR3 sequences, 20% to 30% seen once. The sequence was collected from a female patient between 2 and 15 years old who had a stem cell transplant for congenital amegakaryocytic thrombocytopenia, so the T cells may come from the graft donor. The starting material was PBMCs, mostly from graft donor cells, obtained 360 days after TCRalphabeta/CD19-depleted stem cell transplant. This rearrangement joins TRBV7-9 to TRBJ1-3; D is unresolved. CDR3 amino acids: CASSITEFEGNTIYF. The DNA of the CDR3 is TGTGCCAGCAGCATCACAGAGTTTGAAGGAAACACCATATATTTT.